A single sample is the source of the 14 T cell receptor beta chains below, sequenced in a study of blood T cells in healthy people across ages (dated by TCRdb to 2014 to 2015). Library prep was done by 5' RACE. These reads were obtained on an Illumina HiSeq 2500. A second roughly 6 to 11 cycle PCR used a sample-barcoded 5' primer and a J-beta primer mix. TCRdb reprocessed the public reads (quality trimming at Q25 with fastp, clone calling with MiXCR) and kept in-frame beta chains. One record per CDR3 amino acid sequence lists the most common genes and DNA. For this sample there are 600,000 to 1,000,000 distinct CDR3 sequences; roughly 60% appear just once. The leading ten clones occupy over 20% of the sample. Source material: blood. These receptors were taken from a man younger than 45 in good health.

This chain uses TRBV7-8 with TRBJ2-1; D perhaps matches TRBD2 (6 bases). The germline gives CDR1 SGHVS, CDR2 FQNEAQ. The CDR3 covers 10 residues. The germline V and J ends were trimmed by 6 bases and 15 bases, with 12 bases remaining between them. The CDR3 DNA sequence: TGTGCCAGCAGTGCCGGAGGGCTGTTCTTC. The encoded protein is CASSAGGLFF.

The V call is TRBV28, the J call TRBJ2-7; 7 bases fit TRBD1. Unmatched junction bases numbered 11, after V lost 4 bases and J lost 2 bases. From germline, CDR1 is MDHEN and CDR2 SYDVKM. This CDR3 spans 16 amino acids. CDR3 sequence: CASSSGGRIRPYEQYF. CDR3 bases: TGTGCCAGCAGTTCAGGGGGTAGAATCAGGCCCTACGAGCAGTACTTC.

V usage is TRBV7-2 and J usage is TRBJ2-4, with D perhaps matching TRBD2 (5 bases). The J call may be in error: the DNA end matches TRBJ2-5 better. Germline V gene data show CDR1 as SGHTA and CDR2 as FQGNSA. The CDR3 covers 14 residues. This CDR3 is CASSGNNRGETQYF. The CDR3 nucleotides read TGTGCCAGCAGCGGGAACAACCGCGGGGAGACCCAGTACTTC.

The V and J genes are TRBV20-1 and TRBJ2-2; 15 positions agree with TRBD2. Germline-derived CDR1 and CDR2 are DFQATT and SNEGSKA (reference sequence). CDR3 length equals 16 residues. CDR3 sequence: CVWGLAGGTNTGELFF. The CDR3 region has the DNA TGCGTTTGGGGACTAGCGGGGGGTACGAACACCGGGGAGCTGTTTTTT.

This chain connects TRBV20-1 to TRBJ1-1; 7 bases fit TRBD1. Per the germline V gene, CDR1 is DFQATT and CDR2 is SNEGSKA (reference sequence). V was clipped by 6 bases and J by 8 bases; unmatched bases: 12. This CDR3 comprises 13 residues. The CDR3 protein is CSANIQGLREAFF. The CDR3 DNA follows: TGCAGTGCCAATATACAGGGGTTAAGAGAAGCTTTCTTT.

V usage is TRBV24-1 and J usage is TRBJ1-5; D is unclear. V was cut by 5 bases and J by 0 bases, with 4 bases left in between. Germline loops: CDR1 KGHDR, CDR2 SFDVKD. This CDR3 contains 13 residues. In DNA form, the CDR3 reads TGTGCCACCAGTGCGAGTAGCAATCAGCCCCAGCATTTT. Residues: CATSASSNQPQHF.

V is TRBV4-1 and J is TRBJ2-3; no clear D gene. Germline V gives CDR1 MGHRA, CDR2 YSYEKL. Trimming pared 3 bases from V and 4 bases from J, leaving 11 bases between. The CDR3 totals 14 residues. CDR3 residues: CASSQTTASDTQYF. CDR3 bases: TGCGCCAGCAGCCAGACCACGGCGTCAGATACGCAGTATTTT.

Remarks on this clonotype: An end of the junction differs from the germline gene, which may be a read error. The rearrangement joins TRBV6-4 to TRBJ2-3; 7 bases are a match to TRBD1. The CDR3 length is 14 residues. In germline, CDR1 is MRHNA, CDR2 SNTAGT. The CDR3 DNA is TGCGCCAGCAGTGTTGCGAGGGGGCAAGATACGCAGTATTTT. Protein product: CASSVARGQDTQYF.

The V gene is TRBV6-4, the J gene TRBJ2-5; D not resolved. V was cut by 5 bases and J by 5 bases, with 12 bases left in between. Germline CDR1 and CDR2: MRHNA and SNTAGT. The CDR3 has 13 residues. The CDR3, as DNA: TGTGCCAGCAGTAGACAACAAGGGGAGACCCAGTACTTC. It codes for CASSRQQGETQYF.

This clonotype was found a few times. The CDR3 DNA is TGTGCCAGCAGTGATCAAACAGTAGACAGGCGCAATGAGCAGTTCTTC. It yields the protein CASSDQTVDRRNEQFF. The V call is TRBV25-1, the J call TRBJ2-1; a weak D match, TRBD1 (6 bases). V was clipped by 3 bases and J by 6 bases, with 18 bases between them. The germline V gene has CDR1 MGHDK and CDR2 SYGVNS. This CDR3 spans 16 amino acids.

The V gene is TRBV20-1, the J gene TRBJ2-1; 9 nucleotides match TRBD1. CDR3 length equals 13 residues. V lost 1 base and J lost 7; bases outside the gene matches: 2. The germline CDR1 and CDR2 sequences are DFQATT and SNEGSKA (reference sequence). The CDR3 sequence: CSARGTGENEQFF. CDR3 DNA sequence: TGCAGTGCTAGAGGGACAGGGGAGAATGAGCAGTTCTTC.

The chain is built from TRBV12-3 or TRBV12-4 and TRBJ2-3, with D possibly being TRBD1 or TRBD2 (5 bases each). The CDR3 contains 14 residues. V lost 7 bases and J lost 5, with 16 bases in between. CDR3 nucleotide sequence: TGTGCCAGCAATACTAGGGGTGTTGGAGATACGCAGTATTTT. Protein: CASNTRGVGDTQYF.

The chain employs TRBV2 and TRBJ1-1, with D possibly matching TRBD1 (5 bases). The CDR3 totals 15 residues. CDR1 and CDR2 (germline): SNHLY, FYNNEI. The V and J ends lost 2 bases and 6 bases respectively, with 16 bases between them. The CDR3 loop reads CASSEPDERGPEAFF. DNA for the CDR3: TGTGCCAGCAGTGAACCGGACGAGAGGGGCCCTGAAGCTTTCTTT.

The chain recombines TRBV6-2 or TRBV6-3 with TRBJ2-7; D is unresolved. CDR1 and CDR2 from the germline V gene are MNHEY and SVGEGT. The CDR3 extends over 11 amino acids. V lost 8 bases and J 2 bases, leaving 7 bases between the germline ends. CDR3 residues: CASGDAYEQYF. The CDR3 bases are TGTGCCAGCGGAGATGCCTACGAGCAGTACTTC.